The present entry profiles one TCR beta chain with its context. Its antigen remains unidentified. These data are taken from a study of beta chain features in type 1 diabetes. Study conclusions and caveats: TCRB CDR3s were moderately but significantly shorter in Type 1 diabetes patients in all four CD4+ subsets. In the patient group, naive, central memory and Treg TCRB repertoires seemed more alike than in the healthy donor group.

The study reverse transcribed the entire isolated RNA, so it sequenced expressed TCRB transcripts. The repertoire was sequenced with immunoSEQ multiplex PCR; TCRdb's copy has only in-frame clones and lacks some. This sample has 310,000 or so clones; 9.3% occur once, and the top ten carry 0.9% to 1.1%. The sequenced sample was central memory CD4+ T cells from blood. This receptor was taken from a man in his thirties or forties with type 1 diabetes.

This CDR3 is CASSVEVVNTGELFF. As DNA, the CDR3 is TGTGCCAGCAGCGTAGAGGTGGTGAACACCGGGGAGCTGTTTTTT. The rearrangement links TRBV9 to TRBJ2-2; no firm D call. Germline assignment: CDR1 SGDLS and CDR2 YYNGEE. The V end was cut by 0 bases, the J end by 1 base, with 7 bases between. The CDR3 loop spans 15 amino acids. Full variable domain (missing parts from reference TRBV9 and TRBJ2-2): DSGVTQTPKHLITATGQRVTLRCSPRSGDLSVYWYQQSLDQGLQFLIQYYNGEERAKGNILERFSAQQFPDLHSELNLSSLELGDSALYFCASSVEVVNTGELFFGEGSRLTVL.